This T cell receptor beta chain was sequenced during a study of T cell responses to AZD1222 COVID-19 vaccine. Study-wide results and limits: The study sampled repertoires only after the peak T cell response. It was only a handful of AZD1222 recipients who were seropositive at baseline.

TCRdb keeps only in-frame clones here, not all; method: immunoSEQ multiplex PCR. Here the sample spans around 160,000 clones, under 95% being singletons. In the case of this clone: Its antigen is unknown.

Looked up from germline, CDR1 is SGDLS and CDR2 is YYNGEE. The CDR3 contains 16 residues. V was trimmed by 3 bases and J by 3 bases, leaving 17 bases between them. Material: peripheral blood, obtained on day 0 of AZD1222 vaccination. This TCR derives from an adult in good health. The chain joins TRBV9 to TRBJ2-3; maybe TRBD2 (6 bases). DNA for the CDR3: TGTGCCAGCAGCGACGGGACTCCTCATCCAACAGATACGCAGTATTTT. As protein: CASSDGTPHPTDTQYF.